These T cell receptor beta chains were read from a single sample in a study of CD4 T cells in relation to SARS-CoV-2 and coronaviruses. The protocol was immunoSEQ multiplex PCR, while the TCRdb copy is restricted to in-frame clones and leaves out a portion. The sample lists 50,000 to 65,000 clones, just over 90% occurring once. The sample taken for sequencing was naive CD4+ T cells from PBMCs. The source is an adult with COVID-19. Each CDR3 is given with its conserved first and last residue. The order of the fields is D gene, J gene, clone size, V gene, CDR3 DNA, CDR3 protein. The D gene is left open where the match is weak. A clone size is listed for some rows: how often the clone was seen (once, few, many), or a class if it is expanded.

TRBD1,TRBJ2-7,-,TRBV4-1,TGCGCCAGCAGCCCGAGACAGGGGTGGGGCTACGAGCAGTACTTC,CASSPRQGWGYEQYF
TRBD1,TRBJ2-7,-,TRBV5-8,TGTGCCAGCAGCTTGGCCGGACAGGGGTATTCGCAGTACTTC,CASSLAGQGYSQYF
-,TRBJ2-2,-,TRBV18,TGTGCCAGCTCACCGGACTACAGCCGAGTGGAGCTGTTTTTT,CASSPDYSRVELFF
TRBD1,TRBJ1-6,-,TRBV6-5,TGTGCCAGCAGTTACCGCTGGGACAGTCTTCTCCTCCACTTT,CASSYRWDSLLLHF
TRBD2,TRBJ2-1,-,TRBV7-2,TGTGCCAGCAGCTTACGGAGCGGGAGTGGCTACAATGAGCAGTTCTTC,CASSLRSGSGYNEQFF
TRBD1,TRBJ2-3,-,TRBV7-9,TGTGCCAGCAGCTTACCAGGGGGAGTGGTAGATACGCAGTATTTT,CASSLPGGVVDTQYF
TRBD2,TRBJ2-3,-,TRBV7-3,TGTGCCAGCAGCTTAGGGGGACTAGCGACACCTTTAGGTACGCAGTATTTT,CASSLGGLATPLGTQYF
TRBD2,TRBJ2-7,few,TRBV6-5,TGTGCCAGTTCTGCGGCTAGCGGTACCTACGAGCAGTACTTC,CASSAASGTYEQYF
-,TRBJ2-4,-,TRBV19,TGTGCCAGTAGTATAGAGCAGGGTCCCTGGGGTATTCAGTACTTC,CASSIEQGPWGIQYF
TRBD1,TRBJ2-3,-,TRBV28,TGTGCCAGCAGCCGTGAGGGGACAGGCACAGATACGCAGTATTTT,CASSREGTGTDTQYF
-,TRBJ2-3,-,TRBV3-1/TRBV3-2,TGTGCCAGCAGCCCAGTAGGGGGGGCCACAGATACGCAGTATTTT,CASSPVGGATDTQYF
TRBD1,TRBJ2-6,-,TRBV11-3,TGTGCCAGCGCACCGGGACAGGGGGCTCCTGGGGCCAACGTCCTGACTTTC,CASAPGQGAPGANVLTF
TRBD2,TRBJ2-3,-,TRBV7-2,TGTGCCAGCAGCCAGAGACTAGCGGGCCCAGATACGCAGTATTTT,CASSQRLAGPDTQYF
-,TRBJ1-5,-,TRBV4-1,TGCGCCAGCAGCCAAGTCGGGATTGCAAATCAGCCCCAGCATTTT,CASSQVGIANQPQHF
TRBD2,TRBJ2-1,-,TRBV9,TGTGCCAGCAGCGTCTCCGGACTAGCTGCGTACAATGAGCAGTTCTTC,CASSVSGLAAYNEQFF
TRBD2,TRBJ2-6,-,TRBV7-9,TGTGCCAGCAGCCTCTCCCGGGGGGATCCCGCTGATGGGGCCAACGTCCTGACTTTC,CASSLSRGDPADGANVLTF
-,TRBJ2-7,-,TRBV18,TGTGCCAGCTCACCAACAGGGCTGGCCTACGAGCAGTACTTC,CASSPTGLAYEQYF
TRBD2,TRBJ2-5,-,TRBV5-5,TGTGCCAGCAGCTTCCTCGGACTAGGGGATGAGACCCAGTACTTC,CASSFLGLGDETQYF
TRBD2,TRBJ2-1,-,TRBV28,TGTGCCAGCAGTCCCCCGGGGGGGAGACACAATGAGCAGTTCTTC,CASSPPGGRHNEQFF
TRBD2,TRBJ2-7,-,TRBV7-3,TGTGCCAGCAGCTTCAGCGGACTAGCGGCCAAGAAAAACTACGAGCAGTACTTC,CASSFSGLAAKKNYEQYF
-,TRBJ1-1,few,TRBV18,TGTGCCAGCTCACCACCGAGAGCCGGGACGGCTGAAGCTTTCTTT,CASSPPRAGTAEAFF
TRBD1,TRBJ2-7,-,TRBV28,TGTGCCAGCAGTTCCCCGGGACAGGGGTCCTACGAGCAGTACTTC,CASSSPGQGSYEQYF
-,TRBJ2-1,-,TRBV5-1,TGCGCCAGCAGCTTGGAGCTAGCTGGGTACAATGAGCAGTTCTTC,CASSLELAGYNEQFF